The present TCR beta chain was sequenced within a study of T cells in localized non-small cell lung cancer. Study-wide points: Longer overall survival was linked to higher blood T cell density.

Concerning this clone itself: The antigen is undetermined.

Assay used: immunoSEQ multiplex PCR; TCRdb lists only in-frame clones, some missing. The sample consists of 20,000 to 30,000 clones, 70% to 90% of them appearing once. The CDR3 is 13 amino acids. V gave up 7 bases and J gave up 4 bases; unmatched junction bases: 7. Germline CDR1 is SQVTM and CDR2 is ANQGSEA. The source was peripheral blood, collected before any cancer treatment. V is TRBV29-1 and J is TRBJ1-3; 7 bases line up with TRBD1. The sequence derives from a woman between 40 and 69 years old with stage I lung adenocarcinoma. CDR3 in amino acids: CSARGQGGNTIYF. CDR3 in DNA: TGCAGCGCGAGGGGGCAAGGAGGAAACACCATATATTTT.